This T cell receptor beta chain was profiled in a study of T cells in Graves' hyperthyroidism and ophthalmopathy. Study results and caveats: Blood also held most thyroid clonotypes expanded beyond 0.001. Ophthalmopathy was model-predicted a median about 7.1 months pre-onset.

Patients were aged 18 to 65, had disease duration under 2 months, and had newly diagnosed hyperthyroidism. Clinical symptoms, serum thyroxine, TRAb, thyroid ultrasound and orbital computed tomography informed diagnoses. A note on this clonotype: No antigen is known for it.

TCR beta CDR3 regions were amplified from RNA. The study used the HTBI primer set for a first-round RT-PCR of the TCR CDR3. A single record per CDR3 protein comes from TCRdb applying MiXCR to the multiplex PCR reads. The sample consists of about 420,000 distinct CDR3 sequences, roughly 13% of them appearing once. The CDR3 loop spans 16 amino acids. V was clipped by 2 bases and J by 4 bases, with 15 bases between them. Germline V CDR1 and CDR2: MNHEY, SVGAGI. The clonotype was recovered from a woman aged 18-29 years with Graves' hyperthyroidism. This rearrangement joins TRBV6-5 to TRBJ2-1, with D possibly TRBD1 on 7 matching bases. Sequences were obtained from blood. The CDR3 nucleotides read TGTGCCAGCAGTTACAGCGGCGGGACAGTATACAATGAGCAGTTCTTC. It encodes CASSYSGGTVYNEQFF.